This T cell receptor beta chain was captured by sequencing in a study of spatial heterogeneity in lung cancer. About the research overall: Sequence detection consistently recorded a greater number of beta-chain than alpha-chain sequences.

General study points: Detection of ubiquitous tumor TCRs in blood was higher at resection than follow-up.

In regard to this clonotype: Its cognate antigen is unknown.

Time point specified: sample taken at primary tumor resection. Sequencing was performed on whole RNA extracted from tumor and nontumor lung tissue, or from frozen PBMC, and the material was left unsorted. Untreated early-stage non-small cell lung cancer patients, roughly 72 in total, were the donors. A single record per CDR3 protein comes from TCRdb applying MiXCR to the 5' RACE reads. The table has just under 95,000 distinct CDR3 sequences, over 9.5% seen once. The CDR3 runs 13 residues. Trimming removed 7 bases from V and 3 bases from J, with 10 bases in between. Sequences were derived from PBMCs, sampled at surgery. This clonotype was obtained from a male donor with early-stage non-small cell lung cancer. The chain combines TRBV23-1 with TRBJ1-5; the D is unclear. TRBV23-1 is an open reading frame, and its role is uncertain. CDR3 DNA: TGCGCCAGCACCCAAAATGACAATCAGCCCCAGCATTTT. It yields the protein CASTQNDNQPQHF.